This TCR beta chain is from a study of blood T cell repertoires in COVID-19. Sequencing used immunoSEQ multiplex PCR; TCRdb keeps in-frame clones, though not all of them. The sample gives more than 200,000 clones, about four fifths of which show up once; about 8.9% is in the top ten. The CDR3 totals 14 residues. CDR1 ENHRY and CDR2 SYGVKD come from the germline V gene. J was trimmed by 4 bases and V by 11 bases; bases with no gene match: 9. This TCR was sampled from a man older than 75 with acute or convalescent COVID-19. The J gene is TRBJ1-1, the V gene TRBV10-3; TRBD1 matches 11 bases. The sequenced sample consisted of peripheral blood. DNA for the CDR3: TGTGCCGCCAGCGGACAGGGGGCCGCCACTGAAGCTTTCTTT. Translated, it gives CAASGQGAATEAFF.